A selection of T cell receptor beta chains follows, all from one sample in a study of Graves' ophthalmopathy and Graves' hyperthyroidism. TCRdb reprocessed the multiplex PCR reads via MiXCR and lists one record per CDR3 protein. The sample records more than 1,000,000 distinct CDR3 sequences, less than 45% being singletons. The sequenced sample consisted of peripheral blood or thyroid tissue (not recorded which). The receptors originated from an adult man with Graves' hyperthyroidism. Each CDR3 is given with its conserved first and last residue. A D gene is named only where the DNA matches it firmly. For some rows the clone size is stated as once, few or many, or as a class when expanded; others skip it.

size	V	J	D	DNA	CDR3
many	TRBV5-1	TRBJ1-4	-	TGCGCCAGCAGCCGAACAGGGATCGATGAAAAACTGTTTTTT	CASSRTGIDEKLFF
-	TRBV11-2	TRBJ2-3	TRBD1	TGTGCCAGCAGCCAGGACAGGGGACCATATACGCAGTATTTT	CASSQDRGPYTQYF
few	TRBV9	TRBJ2-7	-	TGTGCCAGCAGTGAGGAGAAAGGGAGGTACGAGCAGTACTTC	CASSEEKGRYEQYF
many	TRBV20-1	TRBJ2-5	-	TGCAGTGCTAGATTGGTTGCCGAGACCCAGTACTTC	CSARLVAETQYF
once	TRBV29-1	TRBJ1-3	TRBD1	TGCAGCGCCGGACAGGGAACGAGCTCTGGAAACACCATATATTTT	CSAGQGTSSGNTIYF
-	TRBV10-3	TRBJ2-5	-	TGTGCCAGCAGTTCAAGCGGGTCGCAAGAGACCCAGTACTTC	CASSSSGSQETQYF
-	TRBV28	TRBJ1-2	-	TGTGCCAGTACAGAGAACTATGGCTACACCTTC	CASTENYGYTF
-	TRBV7-2	TRBJ1-2	TRBD1	TGTGCCAGCAGCGCGGGACAGGGAAATGGCTACACCTTC	CASSAGQGNGYTF
-	TRBV5-1	TRBJ2-7	TRBD2	TGCGCCAGCAGCTTGGCCTCGGGGGGGGATCAGCCCCAGCAGTACTTC	CASSLASGGDQPQQYF
-	TRBV10-3	TRBJ1-5	-	TGTGCCATCAGTGCCCCCGGGCAGACCCAGCATTTT	CAISAPGQTQHF
many	TRBV7-9	TRBJ2-7	TRBD2	TGTGCCAGCAGCCCTCTAGCGGGGGGTTACGAGCAGTACTTC	CASSPLAGGYEQYF
-	TRBV24-1	TRBJ1-5	-	TGTGCCAGCAGTTTCGCAGAGAGGAGCAATCAGCCCCAGCATTTT	CASSFAERSNQPQHF
-	TRBV29-1	TRBJ2-2	TRBD1	TGCAGCGTTGTCGAGGGACAGGGGGCTTCCTATGGCTACACCGGGGAGCTGTTTTTT	CSVVEGQGASYGYTGELFF
-	TRBV5-1	TRBJ1-1	TRBD1	TGCGCCAGCCGCCGGGACAGGGTAGTGAACACTGAAGCTTTCTTT	CASRRDRVVNTEAFF
-	TRBV2	TRBJ1-5	-	TGTGCCAGCAGTGAGCGGGGGGGAATGCAGCCCCAGCATTTT	CASSERGGMQPQHF
many	TRBV9	TRBJ1-6	-	TGTGCCAGCAGCGTAGTTGGTCATTGGGGTTCACCCCTCCACTTT	CASSVVGHWGSPLHF
-	TRBV5-5	TRBJ1-4	-	TGTGCCAGCAGCTCCCACGGGACACCTACTAATGAAAAACTGTTTTTT	CASSSHGTPTNEKLFF
-	TRBV5-1	TRBJ2-7	TRBD1	TGCGCCAGCAGCTCGCGGACAGGGTTCTACGAGCAGTACTTC	CASSSRTGFYEQYF
few	TRBV6-2/TRBV6-3	TRBJ1-2	TRBD1	TGTGCCAGCACTCTGGGACAGTATGTCGGTATGCGGTTC	CASTLGQYVGMRF
many	TRBV5-1	TRBJ2-7	-	TGCGCCAGCAGCTTGGTTGGGTGGCCGGAGCAGTACTTC	CASSLVGWPEQYF
-	TRBV12-3/TRBV12-4	TRBJ2-5	-	TGTGCCAGCAGTTCGGAGGGATTAACCCAGTACTTC	CASSSEGLTQYF
-	TRBV29-1	TRBJ1-1	-	TGCAGCGTCGCGGGGTTGGTCACTGAAGCTTTCTTT	CSVAGLVTEAFF
-	TRBV9	TRBJ2-7	-	TGTGCCAGCAGCGTAGTACCGCAAGGTCCGTACGAGCAGTACTTC	CASSVVPQGPYEQYF
few	TRBV4-3	TRBJ1-3	TRBD1	TGCGCCAGCAGCCAACGGACAGGGACTGGAAACACCATATATTTT	CASSQRTGTGNTIYF
few	TRBV10-3	TRBJ1-3	-	TGTGCCAGCAGAGGACTCATGGACACCATATATTTT	CASRGLMDTIYF
-	TRBV3-1	TRBJ1-4	-	TGTGCCAGCAGCCAATACAGGGCTAATGAAAAACTGTTTTTT	CASSQYRANEKLFF
few	TRBV20-1	TRBJ2-2	TRBD2	TGCAGTGCTAGAGGGACTAGCGGGGGACCGAACACCGGGGAGCTGTTTTTT	CSARGTSGGPNTGELFF
-	TRBV6-2/TRBV6-3	TRBJ2-7	-	TGTGCCAGCAGTGACAGCTACCTCTGGGAGCAGTACTTC	CASSDSYLWEQYF